Listed here are 9 T cell receptor beta chains from one sample, sequenced in a study of T cells in Graves' hyperthyroidism and ophthalmopathy. TCR beta CDR3 sequences were amplified from RNA transcripts. A set of HTBI primers served as the primers for a first-round RT-PCR of the TCR CDR3. TCRdb used MiXCR to reprocess the multiplex PCR reads, holding one entry per CDR3 protein. Altogether fewer than 650,000 distinct CDR3 sequences are present, about 15% being singletons, with the ten largest covering about 4.5%. Sequenced material: blood. The receptors here all came from a woman aged 40 to 50 with Graves' ophthalmopathy.

The table lists this clonotype with many counts. CDR3 protein: CASSFSGLTGELFF. The CDR3, as DNA: TGTGCCAGCAGTTTTTCAGGGTTAACCGGGGAGCTGTTTTTT. The V gene is TRBV12-3 or TRBV12-4, the J gene TRBJ2-2, with D possibly TRBD1 on 5 matching bases. The CDR3 contains 14 residues. Trimming took off 3 bases at V and 5 bases at J, with 10 bases between the two ends.

This clonotype was seen at least ten times. The V call is TRBV5-1, the J call TRBJ2-7; the match to TRBD2 covers 12 bases. The trim removed 0 bases at V and 6 bases at J, leaving 10 bases unmatched. The CDR3 is made up of 17 amino acids. From germline, CDR1 is SGHRS and CDR2 YFSETQ. Here the CDR3 DNA reads TGCGCCAGCAGCTTGGCGTTGACTAGCGGGAGTAAGGCCGAGCAGTACTTC. Residues: CASSLALTSGSKAEQYF.

The CDR3 DNA sequence: TGTGCCAGCAGCTTATTGGGACTAGCGGGTTGGGAGCAGTACTTC. Protein product: CASSLLGLAGWEQYF. The chain links TRBV11-2 to TRBJ2-7; TRBD2 matches at 12 bases. This CDR3 contains 15 residues. V lost 2 bases to trimming and J lost 7 bases; unmatched junction nucleotides: 6. Germline V gene data show CDR1 as SGHAT and CDR2 as FQNNGV. The entire variable domain, with the rest obtained from reference TRBV11-2 and TRBJ2-7, is as follows: EAGVAQSPRYKIIEKRQSVAFWCNPISGHATLYWYQQILGQGPKLLIQFQNNGVVDDSQLPKDRFSAERLKGVDSTLKIQPAKLEDSAVYLCASSLLGLAGWEQYFGPGTRLTVT.

This clonotype appeared many times. V and J are TRBV27 and TRBJ2-7; a weak D match, TRBD1 (6 bases). CDR1 MNHEY and CDR2 SMNVEV come from the germline V gene (reference sequence). The CDR3 spans 12 residues. Trimming removed 8 bases from V and 7 bases from J, with 15 bases in between. The CDR3 protein is CASGTPFREQYF. The CDR3 DNA sequence: TGTGCCAGCGGGACACCATTTCGGGAGCAGTACTTC.

This clonotype was recorded at least ten times. The genes are TRBV19 and TRBJ1-3; unclear D gene. Looked up from germline, CDR1 is LNHDA and CDR2 is SQIVND (reference sequence). The length of the CDR3 is 16 residues. V was shortened by 3 bases and J by 3 bases, with 15 bases between the two germline ends. This CDR3 reads CASSIDFRTGGNTIYF. CDR3 DNA: TGTGCCAGTAGTATTGATTTTAGGACCGGTGGAAACACCATATATTTT.

The gene calls are TRBV6-5 and TRBJ2-7; D might be TRBD1 (6 bases). Trimming shortened V by 2 bases and J by 2 bases, and 16 bases separated the two germline ends. This CDR3 is built from 16 residues. Germline CDR1 reads MNHEY; CDR2 reads SVGAGI. The chain's CDR3 is CASSYTGTSATYEQYF. Written as DNA, the CDR3 is TGTGCCAGCAGTTACACCGGGACATCCGCAACCTACGAGCAGTACTTC.

V usage is TRBV29-1 and J usage is TRBJ2-1; D remains unclear. The CDR3 runs 14 residues. CDR1 is SQVTM, CDR2 ANQGSEA, per germline. V dropped 5 bases and J dropped 2 bases, with 13 bases sitting between them. CDR3 bases: TGCAGCGTTCAGGCCCCTCAAACCTACAATGAGCAGTTCTTC. Its translation: CSVQAPQTYNEQFF.

Regarding this clonotype: This may be a read error, as it is one base from a much larger clone. The rearrangement uses TRBV6-1 and TRBJ2-7; possibly TRBD1 for D (6 bases). V was clipped by 7 bases and J by 0 bases, with 10 bases between them. Germline values: CDR1 MNHNS, CDR2 SASEGT. The CDR3 is made up of 13 amino acids. CDR3 sequence: CASNPGDSYEQYF. CDR3 sequence (DNA): TGTGCCAGCAACCCAGGGGACTCCTACGAGCAGTACTTC.

This clonotype was seen many times. V gene TRBV28 combines with J gene TRBJ1-5; 7 bases are shared with TRBD1. The V and J ends lost 6 bases and 1 base, in that order; junction bases with no gene match: 9. Germline V lookup: CDR1 MDHEN, CDR2 SYDVKM. CDR3 length equals 16 residues. CDR3 coding DNA: TGTGCCAGCAGCCCGGCGAGGGGGCCGAGCAATCAGCCCCAGCATTTT. It specifies CASSPARGPSNQPQHF.